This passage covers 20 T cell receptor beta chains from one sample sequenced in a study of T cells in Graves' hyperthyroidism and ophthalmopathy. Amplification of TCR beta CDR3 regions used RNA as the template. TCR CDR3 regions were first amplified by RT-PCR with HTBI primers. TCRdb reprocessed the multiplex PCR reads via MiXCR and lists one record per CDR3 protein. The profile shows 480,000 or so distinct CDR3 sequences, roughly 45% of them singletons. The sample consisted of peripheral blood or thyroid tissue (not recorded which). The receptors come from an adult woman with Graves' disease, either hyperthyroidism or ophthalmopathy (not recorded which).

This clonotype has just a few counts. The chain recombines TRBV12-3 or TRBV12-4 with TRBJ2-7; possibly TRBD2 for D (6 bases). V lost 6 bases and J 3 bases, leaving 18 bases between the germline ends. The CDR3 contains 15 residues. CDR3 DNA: TGTGCCAGCAGCCCTGCGGGCGGGATGGACTACGAGCAGTACTTC. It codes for CASSPAGGMDYEQYF.

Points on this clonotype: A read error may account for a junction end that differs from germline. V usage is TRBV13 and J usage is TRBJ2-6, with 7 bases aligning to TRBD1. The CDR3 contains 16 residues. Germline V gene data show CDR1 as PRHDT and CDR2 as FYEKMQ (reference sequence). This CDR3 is CASSLGPYRGPELKAF. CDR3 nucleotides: TGTGCCAGCAGCTTAGGACCTTACAGGGGCCCAGAACTGAAAGCTTTC.

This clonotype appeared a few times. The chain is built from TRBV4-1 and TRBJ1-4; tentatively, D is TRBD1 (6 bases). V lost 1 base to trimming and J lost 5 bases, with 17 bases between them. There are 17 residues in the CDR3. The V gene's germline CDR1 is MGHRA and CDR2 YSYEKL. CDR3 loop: CASSQGGSGQSNEKLFF. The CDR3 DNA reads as TGCGCCAGCAGCCAAGGGGGTTCCGGACAGTCGAATGAAAAACTGTTTTTT.

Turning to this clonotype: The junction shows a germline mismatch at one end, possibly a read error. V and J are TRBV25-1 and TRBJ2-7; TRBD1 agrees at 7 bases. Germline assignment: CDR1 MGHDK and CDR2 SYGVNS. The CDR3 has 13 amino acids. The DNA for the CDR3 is TGCGCCAGCAGGGGGACATCCTCCTACGAGCAGTACTTC. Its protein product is CASRGTSSYEQYF.

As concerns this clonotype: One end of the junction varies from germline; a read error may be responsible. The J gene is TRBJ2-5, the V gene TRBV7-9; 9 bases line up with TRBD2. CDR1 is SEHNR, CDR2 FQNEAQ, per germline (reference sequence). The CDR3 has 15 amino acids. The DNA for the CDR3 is TGTGCCGGCAGCTTTTATCTAGCGGGACAAGAGACCCAGTACTTC. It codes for CAGSFYLAGQETQYF.

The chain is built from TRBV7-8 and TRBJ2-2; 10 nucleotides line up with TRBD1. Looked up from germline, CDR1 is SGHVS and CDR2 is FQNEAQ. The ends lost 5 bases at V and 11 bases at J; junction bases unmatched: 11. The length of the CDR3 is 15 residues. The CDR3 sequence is CASSGAGQGYNELFF. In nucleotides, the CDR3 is TGTGCCAGCAGCGGGGCGGGACAGGGGTACAATGAGCTGTTTTTT.

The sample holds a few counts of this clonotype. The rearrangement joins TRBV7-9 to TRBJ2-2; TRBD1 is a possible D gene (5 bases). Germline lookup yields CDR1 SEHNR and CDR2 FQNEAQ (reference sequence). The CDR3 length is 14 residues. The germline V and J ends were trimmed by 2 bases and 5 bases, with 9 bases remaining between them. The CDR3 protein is CASSLTTDTGELFF. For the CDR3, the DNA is TGTGCCAGCAGCTTAACGACAGATACCGGGGAGCTGTTTTTT.

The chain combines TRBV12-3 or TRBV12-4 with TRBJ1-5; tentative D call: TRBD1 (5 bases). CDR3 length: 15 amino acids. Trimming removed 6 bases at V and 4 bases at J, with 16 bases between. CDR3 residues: CASREGGAANQPQHF. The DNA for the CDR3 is TGTGCCAGCAGGGAGGGAGGGGCCGCTAATCAGCCCCAGCATTTT.

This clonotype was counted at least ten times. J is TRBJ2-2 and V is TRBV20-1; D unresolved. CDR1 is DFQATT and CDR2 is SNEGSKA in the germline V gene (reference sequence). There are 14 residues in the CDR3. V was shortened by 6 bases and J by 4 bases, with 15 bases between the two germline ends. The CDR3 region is CSAEEGLFTGELFF. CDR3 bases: TGCAGTGCCGAGGAAGGCCTCTTCACCGGGGAGCTGTTTTTT.

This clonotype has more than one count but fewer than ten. The DNA for the CDR3 is TGCGCCAGCAGACCAGGGGGCGATGACTATGGCTACACCTTC. This translates into CASRPGGDDYGYTF. The chain has TRBV5-1 and TRBJ1-2, with 8 bases matching TRBD1. The V gene's germline CDR1 is SGHRS and CDR2 YFSETQ. Trimming at V came to 5 bases and at J to 3 bases, leaving 6 bases not matched to a gene. There are 14 residues in the CDR3.

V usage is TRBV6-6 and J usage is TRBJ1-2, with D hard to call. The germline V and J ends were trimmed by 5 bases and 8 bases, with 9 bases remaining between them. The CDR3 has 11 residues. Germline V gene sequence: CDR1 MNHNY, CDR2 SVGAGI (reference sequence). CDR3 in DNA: TGTGCCAGCAGTGAGCCGGTGGGCTACACCTTC. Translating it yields CASSEPVGYTF.

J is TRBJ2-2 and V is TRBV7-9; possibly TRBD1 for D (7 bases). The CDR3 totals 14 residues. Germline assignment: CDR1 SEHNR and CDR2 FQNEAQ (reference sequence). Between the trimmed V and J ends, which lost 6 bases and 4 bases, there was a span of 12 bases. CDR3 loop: CASRGGTATGELFF. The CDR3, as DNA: TGTGCCAGCAGAGGAGGGACAGCCACCGGGGAGCTGTTTTTT.

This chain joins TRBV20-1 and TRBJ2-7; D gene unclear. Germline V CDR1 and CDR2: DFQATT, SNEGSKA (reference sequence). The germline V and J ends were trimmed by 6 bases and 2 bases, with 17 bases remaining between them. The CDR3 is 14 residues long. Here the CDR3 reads CSAPRRSLPYEQYF. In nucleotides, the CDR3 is TGCAGTGCCCCGAGGCGGAGCCTCCCCTACGAGCAGTACTTC.

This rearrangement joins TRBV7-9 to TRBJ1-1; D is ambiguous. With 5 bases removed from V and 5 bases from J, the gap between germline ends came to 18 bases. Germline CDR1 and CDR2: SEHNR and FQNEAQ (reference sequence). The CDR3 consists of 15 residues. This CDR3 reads CASSPPSGRVTEAFF. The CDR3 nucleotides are TGTGCCAGCAGCCCGCCCTCGGGTAGGGTTACTGAAGCTTTCTTT.

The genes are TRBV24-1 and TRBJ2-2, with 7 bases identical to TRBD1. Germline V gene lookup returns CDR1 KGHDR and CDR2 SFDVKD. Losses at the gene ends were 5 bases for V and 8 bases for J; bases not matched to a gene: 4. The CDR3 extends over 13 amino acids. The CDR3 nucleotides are TGTGCCACCAGTGGCCCGGGACAGGGGGAGCTGTTTTTT. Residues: CATSGPGQGELFF.

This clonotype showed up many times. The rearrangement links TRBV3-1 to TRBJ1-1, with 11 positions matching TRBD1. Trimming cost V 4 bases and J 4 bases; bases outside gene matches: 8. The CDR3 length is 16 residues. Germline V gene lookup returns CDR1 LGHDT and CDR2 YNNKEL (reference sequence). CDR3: CASSRTGGFFVTEAFF. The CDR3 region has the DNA TGTGCCAGCAGCCGGACAGGGGGCTTCTTCGTCACTGAAGCTTTCTTT.

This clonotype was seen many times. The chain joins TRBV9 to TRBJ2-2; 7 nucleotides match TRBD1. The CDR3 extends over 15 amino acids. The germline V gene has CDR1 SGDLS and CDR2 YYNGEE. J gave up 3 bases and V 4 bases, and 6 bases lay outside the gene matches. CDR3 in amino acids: CASSPRQGDTGELFF. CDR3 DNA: TGTGCCAGCAGCCCCCGACAGGGCGACACCGGGGAGCTGTTTTTT.

The DNA for the CDR3 is TGTGCCAGCAGCTCGCGACCGGCGGCAGGGTTTCCGACCCAGTACTTC. Protein product: CASSSRPAAGFPTQYF. The chain links TRBV5-4 to TRBJ2-5; weak D call: TRBD1 (5 bases). The V gene's germline CDR1 is SGHNT and CDR2 YYREEE (reference sequence). V shed 3 bases and J shed 7 bases, with 22 bases lying between them. The CDR3 is 16 residues long.

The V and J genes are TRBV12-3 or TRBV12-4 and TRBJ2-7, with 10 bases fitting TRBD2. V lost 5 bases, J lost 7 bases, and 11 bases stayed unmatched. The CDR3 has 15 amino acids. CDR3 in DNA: TGTGCCAGCAGTCCCCGGACTAGCGGTGACCCGGAGCAGTACTTC. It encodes CASSPRTSGDPEQYF.

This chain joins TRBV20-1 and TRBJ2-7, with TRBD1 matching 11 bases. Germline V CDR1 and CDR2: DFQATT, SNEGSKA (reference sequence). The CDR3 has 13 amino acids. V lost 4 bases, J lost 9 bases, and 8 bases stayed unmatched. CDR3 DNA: TGCAGTGCTACGGACAGGGGGCTTCGGGGGCAGTACTTC. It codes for CSATDRGLRGQYF.